Described below is a single TCR beta chain sequence and its context. This entry belongs to a study of T cell changes during pregnancy in multiple sclerosis. Clones were sequenced by immunoSEQ multiplex PCR, and TCRdb holds only the in-frame ones, with some missing. The sample records about 47,000 clones, 80% to 95% being singletons. The CDR3 is 15 amino acids. CDR1 and CDR2 from the germline V gene are KGHSH and LQKENI. V dropped 3 bases and J dropped 5 bases, with 16 bases sitting between them. The source was peripheral blood, collected after pregnancy. The chain has TRBV18 and TRBJ1-1; possible D gene TRBD1, 6 bases. The clonotype originates from a female donor with multiple sclerosis, enrolled in a pregnancy study. CDR3 protein: CASSPLGGGETEAFF. The CDR3 nucleotides read TGTGCCAGCTCACCCTTGGGAGGGGGAGAAACTGAAGCTTTCTTT.